This T cell receptor beta chain comes out of a study of identical twins. Study outcomes and limitations: It was possible that invariant MAIT and iNKT cells partly confounded the zero-insertion analyses. Weaker excess twin sharing was seen among beta out-of-frame sequences. Those out-of-frame alpha sequences shared by twins showed an excess of low generation probability.

MiXCR, run by TCRdb on the 5' RACE reads, gives a single entry per CDR3 protein. Here the sample spans hundreds of thousands of distinct CDR3 sequences, 5.5% to 6.5% being singletons. The germline CDR1 and CDR2 sequences are MNHEY and SVGAGI. The CDR3 sequence is 16 residues long. V was cut by 3 bases and J by 8 bases, with 21 bases left in between. Each donor was a healthy Caucasian. This clonotype was detected ten times or more. Its target is not known. The receptor was derived from a man aged 18 to 35 in good health. Sequenced sample: naive T cells sorted from blood. This rearrangement joins TRBV6-5 to TRBJ2-3; the D gene is possibly TRBD2 (5 bases). The CDR3 coding sequence is TGTGCCAGCAGTTATTTGTCTGATCTAGCTGCCGGTACGCAGTATTTT. Translated: CASSYLSDLAAGTQYF.